This record concerns one T cell receptor (beta chain) sequence. Libraries were prepared by immunoSEQ multiplex PCR; TCRdb keeps only in-frame clonotypes and omits some of them. The sample comprises more than 90,000 clones, roughly 96% of which are singletons, and roughly 0.33% rests with the top ten. The source of the sample is a study of technical replicates of blood from a few donors. Germline values: CDR1 SQVTM, CDR2 ANQGSEA. This CDR3 comprises 14 residues. Germline trimming cut 3 bases from V and 0 bases from J; bases unmatched to any gene: 3. The source is a human donor in good health. V is TRBV29-1 and J is TRBJ2-3; TRBD1 agrees at 7 bases. Sequencing was performed on T cells isolated from PBMCs. CDR3 nucleotide sequence: TGCAGCGTTGAGGGACAGTCTAGCACAGATACGCAGTATTTT. Amino acid sequence: CSVEGQSSTDTQYF.